Listed below are T cell receptor beta chains from one sample, sequenced in a study of T-cell memory formation after mild COVID-19. TCRdb redid the calling of the 5' RACE reads with MiXCR, one entry per CDR3 protein. The sample lists about 560,000 distinct CDR3 sequences, 20% to 25% occurring once. Material: PBMCs or a T cell subset sorted from them (not recorded which). These receptors originate from an adult woman who had mild COVID-19 (a few samples of this study predate the infection). Cell type and time point are not known. Both conserved end residues are part of each CDR3. The order of the fields is V gene, clone size, J gene, D gene, CDR3 protein, CDR3 DNA. The D gene is left open where the match is weak. The size field is filled for only some rows; it gives once, few, many or a size class.

v_gene: TRBV12-3/TRBV12-4; abundance: few; j_gene: TRBJ2-5; d_gene: TRBD2; CDR3aa: CASSSSTSGSVAQYF; CDR3nt: TGTGCCAGCAGTTCGAGCACTAGCGGATCTGTGGCCCAGTACTTC
v_gene: TRBV19; abundance: NA; j_gene: TRBJ1-4; d_gene: NA; CDR3aa: CASSKYDSYSNEKLFF; CDR3nt: TGTGCCAGTAGTAAATATGACAGTTATTCTAATGAAAAACTGTTTTTT
v_gene: TRBV11-3; abundance: NA; j_gene: TRBJ2-1; d_gene: TRBD2; CDR3aa: CASSIRLAGANEQFF; CDR3nt: TGTGCCAGCAGCATAAGACTAGCGGGAGCCAATGAGCAGTTCTTC
v_gene: TRBV5-6; abundance: few; j_gene: TRBJ2-6; d_gene: NA; CDR3aa: CASSHYPFSGANVLTF; CDR3nt: TGTGCCAGCAGCCACTACCCCTTCTCTGGGGCCAACGTCCTGACTTTC
v_gene: TRBV15; abundance: few; j_gene: TRBJ1-5; d_gene: TRBD1; CDR3aa: CATSRDKGQRGGPQHF; CDR3nt: TGTGCCACCAGCAGAGATAAGGGACAGCGGGGAGGCCCCCAGCATTTT
v_gene: TRBV20-1; abundance: NA; j_gene: TRBJ2-7; d_gene: NA; CDR3aa: CSASTGLRGFEQYF; CDR3nt: TGCAGTGCCTCTACCGGGCTTCGGGGCTTCGAGCAGTACTTC
v_gene: TRBV5-1; abundance: NA; j_gene: TRBJ1-4; d_gene: NA; CDR3aa: CASSPRDTREKLFF; CDR3nt: TGCGCCAGCAGCCCCCGGGACACTAGGGAAAAACTGTTTTTT
v_gene: TRBV11-1; abundance: NA; j_gene: TRBJ2-1; d_gene: NA; CDR3aa: CASSQGSVQFF; CDR3nt: TGTGCCAGCAGCCAAGGCTCCGTTCAGTTCTTC
v_gene: TRBV4-2; abundance: NA; j_gene: TRBJ1-2; d_gene: NA; CDR3aa: CASTPLTGRYGYTF; CDR3nt: TGTGCCAGCACCCCTCTAACAGGGAGATATGGCTACACCTTC
v_gene: TRBV11-2; abundance: few; j_gene: TRBJ2-2; d_gene: TRBD2; CDR3aa: CASSLILGLAGVINTGELFF; CDR3nt: TGTGCCAGCAGTTTGATCCTGGGACTAGCGGGAGTTATTAACACCGGGGAGCTGTTTTTT
v_gene: TRBV19; abundance: few; j_gene: TRBJ1-2; d_gene: NA; CDR3aa: CASTTGLPGPVYGYTF; CDR3nt: TGTGCCAGTACAACGGGACTTCCTGGACCCGTCTATGGCTACACCTTC
v_gene: TRBV7-9; abundance: NA; j_gene: TRBJ2-1; d_gene: TRBD2; CDR3aa: CASSPPAGEVEQFF; CDR3nt: TGTGCCAGCAGCCCACCGGCGGGAGAGGTTGAGCAGTTCTTC
v_gene: TRBV12-3/TRBV12-4; abundance: NA; j_gene: TRBJ1-2; d_gene: NA; CDR3aa: CASSILGTALHRGYTF; CDR3nt: TGTGCCAGCAGCATTCTCGGGACGGCCCTCCATCGAGGCTACACCTTC
v_gene: TRBV5-1; abundance: few; j_gene: TRBJ2-5; d_gene: NA; CDR3aa: CASSQDSLPSAQYF; CDR3nt: TGCGCCAGCAGCCAGGATTCCCTTCCATCGGCCCAGTACTTC
v_gene: TRBV18; abundance: NA; j_gene: TRBJ2-7; d_gene: TRBD1; CDR3aa: CASSEGTVRSYEQYF; CDR3nt: TGTGCCAGCTCAGAGGGGACAGTTCGCTCCTACGAGCAGTACTTC
v_gene: TRBV19; abundance: NA; j_gene: TRBJ2-3; d_gene: NA; CDR3aa: CASSIILVTGFTDTQYF; CDR3nt: TGTGCCAGTAGTATTATTCTCGTGACAGGATTCACAGATACGCAGTATTTT
v_gene: TRBV30; abundance: few; j_gene: TRBJ2-2; d_gene: NA; CDR3aa: CALVFGGGELFF; CDR3nt: TGTGCCCTGGTTTTCGGAGGCGGGGAGCTGTTTTTT
v_gene: TRBV7-9; abundance: NA; j_gene: TRBJ1-4; d_gene: NA; CDR3aa: CASSLREFATNEKLFF; CDR3nt: TGTGCCAGCAGCTTAAGGGAGTTTGCAACTAATGAAAAACTGTTTTTT
v_gene: TRBV20-1; abundance: NA; j_gene: TRBJ2-5; d_gene: NA; CDR3aa: CSAPYRQGPPETQYF; CDR3nt: TGCAGTGCACCATACCGGCAGGGTCCTCCCGAGACCCAGTACTTC
v_gene: TRBV5-1; abundance: NA; j_gene: TRBJ1-1; d_gene: NA; CDR3aa: CASSLALVEGRTEAFF; CDR3nt: TGCGCCAGCAGCTTGGCCTTGGTAGAGGGACGAACTGAAGCTTTCTTT
v_gene: TRBV7-9; abundance: few; j_gene: TRBJ1-3; d_gene: NA; CDR3aa: CASRSSAGNTIYF; CDR3nt: TGTGCCAGCAGATCATCCGCTGGAAACACCATATATTTT
v_gene: TRBV25-1; abundance: few; j_gene: TRBJ2-2; d_gene: TRBD2; CDR3aa: CASSVYGGTGELFF; CDR3nt: TGTGCCAGCAGTGTTTACGGGGGGACCGGGGAGCTGTTTTTT
v_gene: TRBV16; abundance: NA; j_gene: TRBJ1-2; d_gene: NA; CDR3aa: CASSQSRGISIGYTF; CDR3nt: TGTGCCAGCAGCCAATCTAGGGGCATATCAATTGGCTACACCTTC
v_gene: TRBV20-1; abundance: NA; j_gene: TRBJ2-1; d_gene: TRBD2; CDR3aa: CSARPRTSGSVYNEQFF; CDR3nt: TGCAGTGCTAGACCCCGGACTAGCGGGAGTGTGTACAATGAGCAGTTCTTC
v_gene: TRBV5-1; abundance: NA; j_gene: TRBJ1-1; d_gene: NA; CDR3aa: CASSEGTLTEAFF; CDR3nt: TGCGCCAGCAGCGAGGGGACCCTTACTGAAGCTTTCTTT
v_gene: TRBV9; abundance: NA; j_gene: TRBJ2-7; d_gene: TRBD2; CDR3aa: CASSLSGRALDEQYF; CDR3nt: TGTGCCAGCAGCCTTAGCGGGAGGGCATTGGACGAGCAGTACTTC
v_gene: TRBV11-2; abundance: few; j_gene: TRBJ2-2; d_gene: TRBD1; CDR3aa: CASSTGTVNTGELFF; CDR3nt: TGTGCCAGCAGCACCGGGACAGTGAACACCGGGGAGCTGTTTTTT
v_gene: TRBV5-1; abundance: NA; j_gene: TRBJ1-2; d_gene: TRBD1; CDR3aa: CASSLGQGTEGYTF; CDR3nt: TGCGCCAGCAGCCTCGGACAGGGAACGGAAGGCTACACCTTC
v_gene: TRBV20-1; abundance: few; j_gene: TRBJ1-5; d_gene: TRBD1; CDR3aa: CSARDYALGQIRDQPQHF; CDR3nt: TGCAGTGCTAGAGACTATGCGTTGGGACAGATCCGCGATCAGCCCCAGCATTTT